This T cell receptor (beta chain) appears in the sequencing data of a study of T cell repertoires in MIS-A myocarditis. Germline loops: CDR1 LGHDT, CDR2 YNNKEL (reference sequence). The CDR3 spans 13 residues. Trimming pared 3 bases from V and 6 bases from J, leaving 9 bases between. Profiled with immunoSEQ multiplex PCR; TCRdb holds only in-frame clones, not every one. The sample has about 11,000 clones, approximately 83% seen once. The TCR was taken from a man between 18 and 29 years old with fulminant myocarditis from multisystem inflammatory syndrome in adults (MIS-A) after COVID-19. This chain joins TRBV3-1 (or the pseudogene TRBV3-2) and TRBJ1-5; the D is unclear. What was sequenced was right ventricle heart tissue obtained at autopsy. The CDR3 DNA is TGTGCCAGCAGCCAGGGGATGGTTCAGCCCCAGCATTTT. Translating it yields CASSQGMVQPQHF.